One sample yielded the 17 T cell receptor beta chains listed below, sequenced in a study of response to subunit inactivated influenza vaccine (dated by TCRdb to between 2018 and 2020). The receptor library was made with RT-PCR. TCRdb shows the sequencer as Illumina HiSeq 2500. TCRdb handled the public reads itself, with Q25 trimming in fastp and clone calling in MiXCR, and kept productive beta chains. One record per CDR3 amino acid sequence lists the most common genes and DNA. The sample table lists 500,000 or so distinct CDR3 sequences, approximately 16% of them with a count of one. Over 2.5% of the sample is in the top ten clones. The input for sequencing was CD4+ T cells sorted from PBMCs, taken less than 25 months after vaccination. Receptors were obtained from a man between 50 and 69 years old who received an inactivated influenza vaccine. Donor details come from another sample of the same person, matched by shared clones.

This chain connects TRBV12-3 or TRBV12-4 to TRBJ2-1; D may be TRBD2 (6 bases). CDR3 length equals 12 residues. The V gene lost 10 bases and the J gene lost 8 bases, with 15 bases spanning the gap. The CDR3 DNA is TGTGCCACGAAGGCGGGGTTCTATGAGCAGTTCTTC. As protein: CATKAGFYEQFF.

The rearrangement links TRBV7-7 to TRBJ2-5, with 9 bases identical to TRBD2. There are 14 residues in the CDR3. Unmatched junction bases numbered 4, after V lost 3 bases and J lost 5 bases. The germline gives CDR1 SSHAT, CDR2 FNYEAQ (reference sequence). CDR3 residues: CASSLGLASETQYF. As DNA, the CDR3 is TGTGCCAGCAGCTTGGGACTAGCCTCGGAGACCCAGTACTTC.

V usage is TRBV5-1 and J usage is TRBJ2-3; weak D call: TRBD2 (6 bases). The V end lost 3 bases, the J end lost 0 bases, and 8 bases lay between the germline ends. Germline V gives CDR1 SGHRS, CDR2 YFSETQ. This CDR3 contains 14 residues. CDR3 protein: CASSSSDSTDTQYF. The CDR3 nucleotides read TGCGCCAGCAGCTCTAGCGACAGCACAGATACGCAGTATTTT.

The chain links TRBV7-6 to TRBJ1-3; 9 bases line up with TRBD1. The CDR3 contains 16 residues. Germline loops: CDR1 SGHVS, CDR2 FNYEAQ. The J segment lost 0 bases and the V segment lost 4 bases, leaving 4 bases of the junction unmatched. CDR3 nucleotides: TGTGCCAGCAGCTCGACAGGGGGTATCTCTGGAAACACCATATATTTT. Protein product: CASSSTGGISGNTIYF.

The sample holds a few counts of this clonotype. The chain uses TRBV12-3 or TRBV12-4 and TRBJ2-3, with 11 bases matching TRBD1. The CDR3 has 16 residues. Losses at the gene ends were 5 bases for V and 4 bases for J; bases not matched to a gene: 8. The CDR3 nucleotides are TGTGCCAGCAGTGCTGGGACAGGGGGTACCGCAGATACGCAGTATTTT. This gives the protein CASSAGTGGTADTQYF.

The genes are TRBV10-3 and TRBJ2-7; TRBD1 or TRBD2 may be the D gene (6 bases each). V was pared by 6 bases and J by 0 bases, with 15 bases between. Per the germline V gene, CDR1 is ENHRY and CDR2 is SYGVKD. CDR3 length: 15 amino acids. CDR3 DNA: TGTGCCATCAGCGTGGGGGCCGGGAGCTCCTACGAGCAGTACTTC. It encodes CAISVGAGSSYEQYF.

The CDR3 is CSAQMTGLGELFF. CDR3 bases: TGCAGTGCTCAAATGACAGGACTCGGGGAGCTGTTTTTT. The rearrangement links TRBV20-1 to TRBJ2-2; D might be TRBD1 (6 bases). Germline CDR1 is DFQATT and CDR2 is SNEGSKA (reference sequence). The CDR3 has 13 amino acids. V shed 5 bases and J shed 7 bases, with 14 bases lying between them.

This clonotype was seen a few times. The chain uses TRBV10-2 and TRBJ2-7; the match to TRBD1 covers 8 bases. Trimming took 5 bases from V and 2 from J; bases not matched to a gene: 11. This CDR3 has 16 residues. Germline-derived CDR1 and CDR2 are WSHSY and SAAADI. The CDR3, as DNA: TGCGCCAGCAGTATCCCCCCGGACAGGGTTACCTACGAGCAGTACTTC. Its translation is CASSIPPDRVTYEQYF.

In its sample, this clonotype was seen a few times. V gene TRBV27 combines with J gene TRBJ1-1, with 10 bases matching TRBD1. In germline, CDR1 is MNHEY, CDR2 SMNVEV (reference sequence). The CDR3 loop spans 15 amino acids. J lost 5 bases, V lost 5 bases, and 8 bases had no gene match. The CDR3 DNA reads TGTGCCAGCAGTCGTGACAGGGGGCGCGGGACTGAAGCTTTCTTT. It yields the protein CASSRDRGRGTEAFF.

This clonotype has a single count. This CDR3 is CASKTQGALYEQYF. The CDR3 region has the DNA TGTGCCAGCAAGACACAGGGGGCTCTATACGAGCAGTACTTC. The chain is built from TRBV6-1 and TRBJ2-7; TRBD1 matches at 9 bases. The V and J ends lost 7 bases and 4 bases, in that order; junction bases with no gene match: 8. Germline lookup yields CDR1 MNHNS and CDR2 SASEGT. The CDR3 is made up of 14 amino acids.

The chain uses TRBV29-1 and TRBJ1-1; unclear D gene. Germline CDR1 reads SQVTM; CDR2 reads ANQGSEA. The CDR3 totals 14 residues. Trimming stripped 1 base from V and 4 bases from J, with 13 bases between. CDR3 protein: CSVEGLPGATEAFF. The CDR3 region has the DNA TGCAGCGTTGAAGGACTCCCGGGAGCCACTGAAGCTTTCTTT.

This clonotype was observed a handful of times. The chain carries TRBV20-1 and TRBJ2-5, with TRBD1 matching over 7 bases. The CDR3 extends over 16 amino acids. After removal of 0 bases from V and 4 bases from J, the junction contained 11 bases not matched to a gene. Germline lookup yields CDR1 DFQATT and CDR2 SNEGSKA (reference sequence). CDR3 nucleotides: TGCAGTGCTAGAGACGGATCAGGGAGACAGGGAGAGACCCAGTACTTC. This sequence encodes CSARDGSGRQGETQYF.

This clonotype was counted a few times. This chain links TRBV7-9 with TRBJ1-2; D call uncertain. This CDR3 is 13 amino acids long. Trimming removed 5 bases at V and 5 bases at J, with 12 bases between. Germline V gives CDR1 SEHNR, CDR2 FQNEAQ (reference sequence). The CDR3 DNA reads TGTGCCAGCAGCCGAAGGACGGCTTATGGCTACACCTTC. Its protein is CASSRRTAYGYTF.

There are many counts of this clonotype. This chain uses TRBV5-1 with TRBJ2-5, with TRBD1 identical over 7 bases. V was clipped by 0 bases and J by 2 bases; unmatched bases: 4. The CDR3 runs to 15 residues. Per the germline V gene, CDR1 is SGHRS and CDR2 is YFSETQ. Here the CDR3 reads CASSLGQGRQETQYF. CDR3 DNA sequence: TGCGCCAGCAGCTTGGGACAGGGTCGACAAGAGACCCAGTACTTC.

Only a few counts were recorded for this clonotype. This rearrangement joins TRBV9 to TRBJ2-7; D possibly uses TRBD1 or TRBD2 (5 bases each). The CDR3 length is 12 residues. The germline V gene has CDR1 SGDLS and CDR2 YYNGEE. Trimming left V 7 bases short and J 9 bases short, with 17 bases between. CDR3 DNA: TGTGCCAGCGGTGGGACGCTGGGGCTGCAGTACTTC. This gives the protein CASGGTLGLQYF.

CDR3 DNA: TGCGCCAGCAGCTTGACAGTGGTCGGGGCCAACGTCCTGACTTTC. Translated, it gives CASSLTVVGANVLTF. The chain recombines TRBV5-1 with TRBJ2-6; D uncertain. Germline V lookup: CDR1 SGHRS, CDR2 YFSETQ. Trimming left V 1 base short and J 4 bases short, with 9 bases between. This CDR3 is 15 amino acids long. The variable domain in full, with the rest retrieved from reference TRBV5-1 and TRBJ2-6, is KAGVTQTPRYLIKTRGQQVTLSCSPISGHRSVSWYQQTPGQGLQFLFEYFSETQRNKGNFPGRFSGRQFSNSRSEMNVSTLELGDSALYLCASSLTVVGANVLTFGAGSRLTVL.

CDR3 loop: CSASKGRDNEQFF. CDR3 bases: TGCAGTGCTAGTAAGGGCCGGGACAATGAGCAGTTCTTC. The V call is TRBV20-1, the J call TRBJ2-1; unclear D gene. V was clipped by 3 bases and J by 5 bases, with 11 bases between them. Germline V CDR1 and CDR2: DFQATT, SNEGSKA (reference sequence). The CDR3 extends over 13 amino acids.